These T cell receptor beta chains were read from a single sample in a study of blood T cell repertoires in COVID-19. TCRdb's copy holds only in-frame clones and misses some; the assay was immunoSEQ multiplex PCR. The data contain approximately 180,000 clones, about 91% of them singletons. The sample was peripheral blood. Receptor source: a woman aged 50 to 60 with acute or convalescent COVID-19. CDR3s include the opening cysteine and the closing phenylalanine or tryptophan. A D gene is named only where the DNA matches it firmly. The size of a clone is reported for some rows only, either as once, few or many, or as a class for expanded clones.

clone size: -
D gene: -
V gene: TRBV5-6
J gene: TRBJ1-5
CDR3 protein: CASSRTVNQPQHF
CDR3 DNA: TGTGCCAGCAGCCGGACAGTCAATCAGCCCCAGCATTTT

clone size: -
D gene: TRBD1
V gene: TRBV9
J gene: TRBJ2-1
CDR3 protein: CASSVGRQGVHEQFF
CDR3 DNA: TGTGCCAGCAGCGTAGGGAGACAGGGGGTTCATGAGCAGTTCTTC

clone size: few
D gene: TRBD1
V gene: TRBV3-1/TRBV3-2
J gene: TRBJ1-2
CDR3 protein: CASSPWTGDYGYTF
CDR3 DNA: TGTGCCAGCAGCCCTTGGACAGGGGACTATGGCTACACCTTC

clone size: -
D gene: -
V gene: TRBV20-1
J gene: TRBJ2-1
CDR3 protein: CSASGTVARAYNEQFF
CDR3 DNA: TGCAGTGCTAGTGGGACGGTAGCGAGAGCCTACAATGAGCAGTTCTTC

clone size: -
D gene: TRBD1
V gene: TRBV7-9
J gene: TRBJ1-1
CDR3 protein: CASSGLDRVGTEAFF
CDR3 DNA: TGTGCCAGCAGCGGATTGGACAGGGTAGGCACTGAAGCTTTCTTT

clone size: -
D gene: TRBD1
V gene: TRBV24-1
J gene: TRBJ1-1
CDR3 protein: CATSDGTANTEAFF
CDR3 DNA: TGTGCCACCAGTGATGGGACAGCGAACACTGAAGCTTTCTTT

clone size: few
D gene: TRBD1
V gene: TRBV7-6
J gene: TRBJ2-7
CDR3 protein: CASSLETGVSYEQYF
CDR3 DNA: TGTGCCAGCAGCTTAGAGACAGGGGTTTCCTACGAGCAGTACTTC

clone size: -
D gene: TRBD2
V gene: TRBV27
J gene: TRBJ2-1
CDR3 protein: CASSGSGGLYWNEQFF
CDR3 DNA: TGTGCCAGCAGTGGTAGCGGGGGGCTTTACTGGAATGAGCAGTTCTTC

clone size: -
D gene: TRBD2
V gene: TRBV19
J gene: TRBJ2-7
CDR3 protein: CASSTERIAGFSYEQYF
CDR3 DNA: TGTGCCAGTAGTACCGAAAGGATAGCGGGTTTCTCCTACGAGCAGTACTTC

clone size: -
D gene: TRBD2
V gene: TRBV7-2
J gene: TRBJ2-5
CDR3 protein: CASTRGLAGGLRQETQYF
CDR3 DNA: TGTGCCAGCACCCGGGGACTAGCGGGGGGCCTTCGCCAAGAGACCCAGTACTTC

clone size: -
D gene: -
V gene: TRBV10-1
J gene: TRBJ2-2
CDR3 protein: CAPPRGGELFF
CDR3 DNA: TGCGCCCCTCCTCGGGGCGGGGAGCTGTTTTTT

clone size: -
D gene: TRBD1
V gene: TRBV6-1
J gene: TRBJ1-5
CDR3 protein: CASRERWRGQDQPQHF
CDR3 DNA: TGTGCCAGCAGGGAAAGGTGGAGGGGGCAGGATCAGCCCCAGCATTTT

clone size: -
D gene: TRBD2
V gene: TRBV7-2
J gene: TRBJ2-3
CDR3 protein: CASSLQAGVTDTQYF
CDR3 DNA: TGTGCCAGCAGCTTGCAAGCGGGGGTCACAGATACGCAGTATTTT

clone size: -
D gene: -
V gene: TRBV7-2
J gene: TRBJ2-3
CDR3 protein: CASSFGGTDTQYF
CDR3 DNA: TGTGCCAGCAGCTTCGGAGGCACAGATACGCAGTATTTT

clone size: -
D gene: TRBD1
V gene: TRBV2
J gene: TRBJ1-1
CDR3 protein: CASSRQGNTEAFF
CDR3 DNA: TGTGCCAGCAGTAGACAGGGCAACACTGAAGCTTTCTTT

clone size: -
D gene: -
V gene: TRBV6-1
J gene: TRBJ2-1
CDR3 protein: CASSEKASGSNEQFF
CDR3 DNA: TGTGCCAGCAGTGAAAAGGCCTCGGGGAGTAATGAGCAGTTCTTC

clone size: -
D gene: -
V gene: TRBV27
J gene: TRBJ2-2
CDR3 protein: CASSFGSGLTGELFF
CDR3 DNA: TGTGCCAGCAGTTTCGGGTCGGGGTTGACCGGGGAGCTGTTTTTT

clone size: -
D gene: TRBD2
V gene: TRBV7-2
J gene: TRBJ2-1
CDR3 protein: CASSLEAGGPYNEQFF
CDR3 DNA: TGTGCCAGCAGCTTAGAGGCGGGAGGGCCGTACAATGAGCAGTTCTTC

clone size: -
D gene: TRBD2
V gene: TRBV24-1
J gene: TRBJ2-1
CDR3 protein: CATASGSYNEQFF
CDR3 DNA: TGTGCCACCGCTAGCGGGTCCTACAATGAGCAGTTCTTC

clone size: -
D gene: TRBD1
V gene: TRBV7-2
J gene: TRBJ1-5
CDR3 protein: CASSWGQGGQPQHF
CDR3 DNA: TGTGCCAGCAGCTGGGGACAGGGCGGGCAGCCCCAGCATTTT

clone size: -
D gene: -
V gene: TRBV3-1/TRBV3-2
J gene: TRBJ2-3
CDR3 protein: CASSQEGGYRTDTQYF
CDR3 DNA: TGTGCCAGCAGCCAAGAAGGCGGGTATCGCACAGATACGCAGTATTTT

clone size: -
D gene: -
V gene: TRBV7-8
J gene: TRBJ2-7
CDR3 protein: CASSLVGRGYEQYF
CDR3 DNA: TGTGCCAGCAGCTTGGTGGGAAGGGGCTACGAGCAGTACTTC

clone size: -
D gene: TRBD2
V gene: TRBV6-4
J gene: TRBJ2-2
CDR3 protein: CARQGGRGLETGELFF
CDR3 DNA: TGTGCCAGGCAAGGAGGGAGGGGTCTGGAGACCGGGGAGCTGTTTTTT

clone size: -
D gene: TRBD1
V gene: TRBV11-2
J gene: TRBJ1-2
CDR3 protein: CASSLTGGRYGYTF
CDR3 DNA: TGTGCCAGCAGCTTGACAGGGGGAAGGTATGGCTACACCTTC

clone size: -
D gene: -
V gene: TRBV4-3
J gene: TRBJ2-3
CDR3 protein: CASSQVSFRDFAPDTQYF
CDR3 DNA: TGCGCCAGCAGCCAAGTCTCGTTCCGGGACTTTGCACCAGATACGCAGTATTTT

clone size: -
D gene: TRBD1
V gene: TRBV6-2/TRBV6-3
J gene: TRBJ1-5
CDR3 protein: CASSYAGTVRYSNQPQHF
CDR3 DNA: TGTGCCAGCAGTTATGCCGGGACAGTCAGATATAGCAATCAGCCCCAGCATTTT

clone size: many
D gene: -
V gene: TRBV7-2
J gene: TRBJ2-3
CDR3 protein: CASSGDSKGDDTQYF
CDR3 DNA: TGTGCCAGCAGCGGGGACTCCAAGGGAGACGATACGCAGTATTTT

clone size: once
D gene: -
V gene: TRBV7-8
J gene: TRBJ2-2
CDR3 protein: CASSLVFGELFF
CDR3 DNA: TGTGCCAGCAGCTTAGTCTTCGGGGAGCTGTTTTTT

clone size: -
D gene: TRBD2
V gene: TRBV7-6
J gene: TRBJ2-3
CDR3 protein: CASSLGGRAIDTQYF
CDR3 DNA: TGTGCCAGCAGCTTAGGGGGGAGGGCCATAGATACGCAGTATTTT

clone size: -
D gene: -
V gene: TRBV7-3
J gene: TRBJ1-2
CDR3 protein: CASSLSQGGYTF
CDR3 DNA: TGTGCCAGCAGCTTAAGTCAGGGGGGCTACACCTTC

clone size: -
D gene: -
V gene: TRBV20-1
J gene: TRBJ1-5
CDR3 protein: CSASPPQSSNQPQHF
CDR3 DNA: TGCAGTGCTAGTCCCCCACAGTCAAGCAATCAGCCCCAGCATTTT

clone size: -
D gene: -
V gene: TRBV10-2
J gene: TRBJ1-2
CDR3 protein: CASTEGPGYGYTF
CDR3 DNA: TGCGCCAGCACGGAGGGACCAGGCTATGGCTACACCTTC

clone size: -
D gene: TRBD1
V gene: TRBV6-5
J gene: TRBJ2-2
CDR3 protein: CASRVTGANTGELFF
CDR3 DNA: TGTGCCAGCAGGGTTACAGGGGCGAACACCGGGGAGCTGTTTTTT